The 12 T cell receptor beta chains reported below all come from one sample, sequenced in a study of cytomegalovirus exposure and HLA in healthy donors. The PCR used 60 Vbeta and 13 Jbeta primers. The data were produced by immunoSEQ multiplex PCR, yet TCRdb's version contains in-frame clones alone and is incomplete. The sample contains approximately 140,000 clones, approximately 84% of which appear only once. Sequencing used PBMCs. The receptors stem from a woman aged 40 to 49 in good health and CMV-seronegative.

V gene TRBV30 combines with J gene TRBJ2-7, with 8 positions matching TRBD1. CDR3 length: 13 amino acids. J lost 3 bases, V lost 5 bases, and 6 bases had no gene match. Germline CDR1 is GTSNPN and CDR2 is SVGIG (reference sequence). CDR3: CAWGQGFGYEQYF. CDR3 DNA sequence: TGTGCCTGGGGACAGGGATTCGGCTACGAGCAGTACTTC.

This clone was seen a few times. The chain couples TRBV5-1 to TRBJ2-2; the D gene is possibly TRBD1 (5 bases). V dropped 1 base and J dropped 5 bases, with 15 bases sitting between them. This CDR3 is 16 amino acids long. Germline assignment: CDR1 SGHRS and CDR2 YFSETQ. CDR3 residues: CASSLKGRVETGELFF. CDR3 DNA sequence: TGCGCCAGCAGCTTGAAAGGCAGGGTAGAAACCGGGGAGCTGTTTTTT.

The J gene is TRBJ2-3, the V gene TRBV5-1; 16 bases align to TRBD2. Germline-derived CDR1 and CDR2 are SGHRS and YFSETQ. With V trimmed by 6 bases and J by 5 bases, 12 bases remained unmatched. The CDR3 covers 18 residues. The CDR3 is CASNSGTSGRAYEDTQYF. Here the CDR3 DNA reads TGCGCCAGCAACTCCGGGACTAGCGGGAGGGCCTACGAAGATACGCAGTATTTT.

V usage is TRBV18 and J usage is TRBJ2-5, with 15 positions matching TRBD2. The CDR3 is 17 residues long. Germline V lookup: CDR1 KGHSH, CDR2 LQKENI. With V trimmed by 1 base and J by 4 bases, 4 bases remained unmatched. CDR3 coding DNA: TGTGCCAGCTCACCACAAGGGACTAGCGGGGGGCTAGAGACCCAGTACTTC. Protein sequence: CASSPQGTSGGLETQYF.

V is TRBV5-1 and J is TRBJ2-3; 13 bases agree with TRBD2. CDR1 and CDR2 (germline): SGHRS, YFSETQ. The CDR3 is 18 amino acids. V trimming: 4 bases; J trimming: 0 bases; junction bases outside the gene matches: 8. The CDR3 bases are TGCGCCAGCAGCCCGGGACTAGCGGGGCTTATTAGCACAGATACGCAGTATTTT. This translates into CASSPGLAGLISTDTQYF.

This clone has a handful of counts. CDR3 loop: CASSPPLASSSYNEQFF. The CDR3 nucleotides read TGTGCCAGCAGCCCGCCACTAGCGTCAAGCTCCTACAATGAGCAGTTCTTC. The V gene is TRBV28, the J gene TRBJ2-1; the match to TRBD2 covers 7 bases. The ends lost 6 bases at V and 0 bases at J; junction bases unmatched: 11. The length of the CDR3 is 17 residues. Germline V gene data show CDR1 as MDHEN and CDR2 as SYDVKM.

V gene TRBV28 combines with J gene TRBJ1-2; D may be TRBD1 (5 bases). Germline CDR1 and CDR2: MDHEN and SYDVKM. There are 13 residues in the CDR3. Trimming pared 8 bases from V and 8 bases from J, leaving 18 bases between. This chain's CDR3 is CASGQGSGWGYTF. Here the CDR3 DNA reads TGTGCCAGCGGTCAGGGTTCAGGGTGGGGCTACACCTTC.

The chain uses TRBV18 and TRBJ2-1; 8 bases fit TRBD2. CDR1 and CDR2 (germline): KGHSH, LQKENI. The CDR3 has 15 amino acids. Trimming took 2 bases from V and 4 from J; bases not matched to a gene: 4. CDR3 in DNA: TGTGCCAGCTCACCAGGAGCGGGAGAGTACAATGAGCAGTTCTTC. Residues: CASSPGAGEYNEQFF.

This chain joins TRBV10-3 and TRBJ2-7; maybe TRBD1 (6 bases). The CDR3 runs 15 residues. The germline V gene encodes CDR1 ENHRY and CDR2 SYGVKD. V gave up 4 bases and J gave up 6 bases, with 19 bases separating them. CDR3: CAISAVAGALGEQYF. CDR3 sequence (DNA): TGTGCCATCAGTGCCGTGGCAGGGGCATTGGGCGAGCAGTACTTC.

The chain joins TRBV4-1 to TRBJ2-7; no reliable D call. The CDR3 has 14 residues. Germline loops: CDR1 MGHRA, CDR2 YSYEKL. V shed 3 bases and J shed 1 base, with 10 bases lying between them. The CDR3 protein is CASSHGVQSYEQYF. CDR3 DNA: TGCGCCAGCAGCCACGGAGTCCAGTCCTACGAGCAGTACTTC.

CDR3 protein: CASSPELAGSVYEQYF. CDR3 coding DNA: TGTGCCAGCAGCCCCGAACTAGCGGGGTCCGTGTACGAGCAGTACTTC. The gene calls are TRBV27 and TRBJ2-7; 10 bases map to TRBD2. The germline CDR1 and CDR2 sequences are MNHEY and SMNVEV (reference sequence). The CDR3 length is 16 residues. The trim removed 6 bases at V and 4 bases at J, leaving 12 bases unmatched.

The CDR3 reads CASSLAGTGKERESTEQFF. CDR3 bases: TGTGCCAGCAGCTTGGCCGGGACAGGGAAGGAGCGGGAGTCCACTGAGCAGTTCTTC. V and J are TRBV11-1 and TRBJ2-1, with D perhaps TRBD1 (9 bases). V lost 3 bases and J 9 bases, leaving 30 bases between the germline ends. Germline loops: CDR1 SGHAT, CDR2 FQDESV (reference sequence). This CDR3 has 19 amino acids.